The source of this TCR beta chain is a study of T cell responses to AZD1222 COVID-19 vaccine. As for this clone: The antigen remains unidentified.

The CDR3 is 14 amino acids. Germline CDR1 is SGHRS and CDR2 is YFSETQ. Trimming stripped 0 bases from V and 0 bases from J, with 7 bases between. Measured with immunoSEQ multiplex PCR; TCRdb has only the in-frame clones, and not every one. The sample includes more than 110,000 clones, roughly nine tenths of them seen just once. The study's findings and limits: Repertoire sampling happened only post peak T cell response. Donors were chiefly white British, with a greater number of females, and clonal diversity was perhaps underestimated. The breadth and depth of Spike-specific TCRs increased once two AZD1222 doses had been given.

This sequence joins TRBV5-1 and TRBJ2-7; D is undetermined. Sequenced here: peripheral blood, sampled on day 0 of AZD1222 vaccination. This receptor was taken from an adult in good health. The CDR3 is CASSLVSVSYEQYF. The CDR3 bases are TGCGCCAGCAGCTTGGTTTCCGTCTCCTACGAGCAGTACTTC. The whole variable domain, remainder taken from reference TRBV5-1 and TRBJ2-7, is KAGVTQTPRYLIKTRGQQVTLSCSPISGHRSVSWYQQTPGQGLQFLFEYFSETQRNKGNFPGRFSGRQFSNSRSEMNVSTLELGDSALYLCASSLVSVSYEQYFGPGTRLTVT.